This is a list of T cell receptor beta chains from one sample in a study of T cell clonotyping in hematopoietic cell transplantation. TCRdb's table, derived via immunoSEQ multiplex PCR, lists solely in-frame clones and lacks some. The sample contains 40,000 to 55,000 clones, 85% to 95% of which appear only once. Source material: peripheral blood mononuclear cells. These receptors all come from a woman in her fifties or sixties in good health. Some clones in this sample may be carry-over from other donors' samples. Both conserved end residues are part of each CDR3. A D gene is named only where the DNA matches it firmly. A clone size is listed for some rows: how often the clone was seen (once, few, many), or a class if it is expanded.

abundance: .; len: 22; v_gene: TRBV5-1; d_gene: TRBD1; j_gene: TRBJ2-1; CDR3nt: TGCGCCAGCAGCTTGCCCGAAAGGGACAGCCACTCTCCGGCCTACTCCTACAATGAGCAGTTCTTC; CDR3aa: CASSLPERDSHSPAYSYNEQFF
abundance: .; len: 14; v_gene: TRBV6-1; d_gene: TRBD2; j_gene: TRBJ2-1; CDR3nt: TGTGCCAGCCTCGGGAGGGCCTCCTACAATGAGCAGTTCTTC; CDR3aa: CASLGRASYNEQFF
abundance: .; len: 12; v_gene: TRBV10-3; d_gene: .; j_gene: TRBJ2-7; CDR3nt: TGTGCCATCAGTGCGGTCTCCTACGAGCAGTACTTC; CDR3aa: CAISAVSYEQYF
abundance: .; len: 16; v_gene: TRBV14; d_gene: .; j_gene: TRBJ2-7; CDR3nt: TGTGCCAGCAGCCGAACCTCCGGGACCGATATCAGCGAGCAGTACTTC; CDR3aa: CASSRTSGTDISEQYF
abundance: .; len: 15; v_gene: TRBV7-8; d_gene: .; j_gene: TRBJ1-2; CDR3nt: TGTGCCAGCAGCCCCAGCGGGGGCTATAACTATGGCTACACCTTC; CDR3aa: CASSPSGGYNYGYTF
abundance: .; len: 13; v_gene: TRBV18; d_gene: .; j_gene: TRBJ2-2; CDR3nt: TGTGCCAGCTCACCAGCGAACACCGGGGAGCTGTTTTTT; CDR3aa: CASSPANTGELFF
abundance: .; len: 14; v_gene: TRBV6-5; d_gene: .; j_gene: TRBJ2-2; CDR3nt: TGTGCCAGCAGTCTGGGCCCGAACACCGGGGAGCTGTTTTTT; CDR3aa: CASSLGPNTGELFF
abundance: .; len: 15; v_gene: TRBV11-2; d_gene: .; j_gene: TRBJ1-3; CDR3nt: TGTGCCAGCAGCTTCTCAGGGTTGTCTGGAAACACCATATATTTT; CDR3aa: CASSFSGLSGNTIYF
abundance: .; len: 13; v_gene: TRBV7-9; d_gene: .; j_gene: TRBJ1-2; CDR3nt: TGTGCCAGCAGCTTGGGGGGAGACTATGGCTACACCTTC; CDR3aa: CASSLGGDYGYTF
abundance: .; len: 13; v_gene: TRBV30; d_gene: .; j_gene: TRBJ1-1; CDR3nt: TGTGCCTGGAGTGTGGGGCAGGGCCTTGAAGCTTTCTTT; CDR3aa: CAWSVGQGLEAFF
abundance: few; len: 12; v_gene: TRBV7-2; d_gene: .; j_gene: TRBJ2-7; CDR3nt: TGTGCCAGCAGCCGAACCCGGGACGAGCAGTACTTC; CDR3aa: CASSRTRDEQYF
abundance: few; len: 16; v_gene: TRBV18; d_gene: .; j_gene: TRBJ1-2; CDR3nt: TGTGCCAGCTCACTACAGACCCTAACAGGGAGCCATGGCTACACCTTC; CDR3aa: CASSLQTLTGSHGYTF
abundance: once; len: 14; v_gene: TRBV7-3; d_gene: .; j_gene: TRBJ2-2; CDR3nt: TGTGCCAGCAGTCAAACCCTGAACACCGGGGAGCTGTTTTTT; CDR3aa: CASSQTLNTGELFF
abundance: .; len: 16; v_gene: TRBV7-8; d_gene: .; j_gene: TRBJ1-6; CDR3nt: TGTGCCAGCAGCTTATCGGACAGCGGCTATAATTCACCCCTCCACTTT; CDR3aa: CASSLSDSGYNSPLHF
abundance: .; len: 16; v_gene: TRBV5-1; d_gene: TRBD1; j_gene: TRBJ2-6; CDR3nt: TGCGCCAGGAAAGGGACAGGGGGCTCTGGGGCCAACGTCCTGACTTTC; CDR3aa: CARKGTGGSGANVLTF
abundance: .; len: 13; v_gene: TRBV4-2; d_gene: .; j_gene: TRBJ2-3; CDR3nt: TGTGCCAGCAGCCAAGTTTCCGGGGATACGCAGTATTTT; CDR3aa: CASSQVSGDTQYF
abundance: .; len: 14; v_gene: TRBV6-4; d_gene: TRBD1; j_gene: TRBJ1-6; CDR3nt: TGTGCCAGCAGTGGGGGACAGGTTAATTCACCCCTCCACTTT; CDR3aa: CASSGGQVNSPLHF
abundance: .; len: 14; v_gene: TRBV12-1; d_gene: .; j_gene: TRBJ1-2; CDR3nt: TGTGCCAGCAGCTGCCCAATAGCTAACTATGGCTACACCTTC; CDR3aa: CASSCPIANYGYTF
abundance: .; len: 16; v_gene: TRBV4-3; d_gene: .; j_gene: TRBJ1-1; CDR3nt: TGCGCCAGCAGCCAAGATAGGGCAGGGGTAAACACTGAAGCTTTCTTT; CDR3aa: CASSQDRAGVNTEAFF
abundance: once; len: 14; v_gene: TRBV10-3; d_gene: .; j_gene: TRBJ1-4; CDR3nt: TGTGCCATCAGGGAGACAGAACTGAATGAAAAACTGTTTTTT; CDR3aa: CAIRETELNEKLFF
abundance: .; len: 11; v_gene: TRBV19; d_gene: .; j_gene: TRBJ1-2; CDR3nt: TGTGCCAGTACAGGAAACTATGGCTACACCTTC; CDR3aa: CASTGNYGYTF
abundance: .; len: 16; v_gene: TRBV5-4; d_gene: .; j_gene: TRBJ2-2; CDR3nt: TGTGCCAGCAGCTTGGAGAGCAGGGTGGACACCGGGGAGCTGTTTTTT; CDR3aa: CASSLESRVDTGELFF
abundance: .; len: 15; v_gene: TRBV6-5; d_gene: .; j_gene: TRBJ2-7; CDR3nt: TGTGCCAGCAGTTTGGGGGGATTTAGCTCCTACGAGCAGTACTTC; CDR3aa: CASSLGGFSSYEQYF
abundance: .; len: 15; v_gene: TRBV5-1; d_gene: .; j_gene: TRBJ2-3; CDR3nt: TGCGCCAGCAGCCCAACTAGTCTCGGACCAGATACGCAGTATTTT; CDR3aa: CASSPTSLGPDTQYF
abundance: .; len: 17; v_gene: TRBV7-8; d_gene: .; j_gene: TRBJ2-3; CDR3nt: TGTGCCAGCAGCCCGAGTCTGACGCTAGGGCCAGGCGATACGCAGTATTTT; CDR3aa: CASSPSLTLGPGDTQYF